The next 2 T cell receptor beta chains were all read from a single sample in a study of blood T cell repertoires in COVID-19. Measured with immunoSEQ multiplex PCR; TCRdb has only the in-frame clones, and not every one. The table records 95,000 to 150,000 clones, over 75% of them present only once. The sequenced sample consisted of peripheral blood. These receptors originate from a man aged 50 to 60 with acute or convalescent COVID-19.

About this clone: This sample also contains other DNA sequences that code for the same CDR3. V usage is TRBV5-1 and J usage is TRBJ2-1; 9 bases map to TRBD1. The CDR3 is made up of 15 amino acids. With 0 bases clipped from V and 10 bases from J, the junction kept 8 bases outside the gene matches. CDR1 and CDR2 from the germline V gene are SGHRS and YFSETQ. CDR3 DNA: TGCGCCAGCAGCTTGGTTCCGGGACAGGGAGACGAGCAGTTCTTC. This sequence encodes CASSLVPGQGDEQFF.

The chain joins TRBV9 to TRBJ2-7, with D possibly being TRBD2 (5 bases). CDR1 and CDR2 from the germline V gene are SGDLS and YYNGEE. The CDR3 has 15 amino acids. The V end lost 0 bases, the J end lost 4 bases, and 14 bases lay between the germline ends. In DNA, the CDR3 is TGTGCCAGCAGCGTAGAAAGCGGCAGCCAATACGAGCAGTACTTC. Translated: CASSVESGSQYEQYF.